The 18 T cell receptor beta chains below were found in one sample sequenced in a study of cytomegalovirus exposure and HLA in healthy donors. Repertoires were generated with immunoSEQ multiplex PCR, while TCRdb's copy carries only in-frame clones and drops some. The sample holds approximately 170,000 clones; approximately 88% are singletons and the top ten take roughly a tenth. The sequencing input was PBMCs. The receptors come from a man aged 25-40 years in good health and CMV-seropositive.

The rearrangement links TRBV11-2 to TRBJ2-7, with D maybe TRBD2 (6 bases). The CDR3 is 14 amino acids. Deletions cut 2 bases from V and 7 bases from J, with 15 bases between. The germline V gene has CDR1 SGHAT and CDR2 FQNNGV. This CDR3 reads CASSLYGGPWEQYF. CDR3 in DNA: TGTGCCAGCAGCTTATACGGAGGGCCGTGGGAGCAGTACTTC.

This clone was counted a single time. The gene calls are TRBV25-1 and TRBJ2-1, with TRBD1 matching over 7 bases. The V segment lost 8 bases and the J segment 8 bases; nucleotides outside the gene matches: 9. Looked up from germline, CDR1 is MGHDK and CDR2 is SYGVNS. CDR3 length: 13 residues. The CDR3 nucleotides read TGTGCCAGCGGACGACAGGGAAGGGATGAGCAGTTCTTC. Residues: CASGRQGRDEQFF.

The chain couples TRBV2 to TRBJ2-5; no firm D call. CDR1 SNHLY and CDR2 FYNNEI come from the germline V gene. CDR3 length: 17 amino acids. V was trimmed by 0 bases and J by 3 bases, leaving 17 bases between them. The chain's CDR3 is CASSEAAPLGLKETQYF. The CDR3 DNA reads as TGTGCCAGCAGTGAAGCGGCCCCTTTGGGCCTTAAAGAGACCCAGTACTTC.

The chain carries TRBV5-1 and TRBJ1-2; D unresolved. The germline CDR1 and CDR2 sequences are SGHRS and YFSETQ. This CDR3 has 11 residues. With 7 bases removed from V and 8 bases from J, the gap between germline ends came to 12 bases. This CDR3 is CASRTQRGYTF. For the CDR3, the DNA is TGCGCCAGCCGTACCCAGAGGGGCTACACCTTC.

This chain connects TRBV18 to TRBJ2-7; 9 positions match TRBD2. The junction had 12 bases not matched to a gene; V was cut back by 6 bases and J by 3 bases. The length of the CDR3 is 16 residues. CDR1 is KGHSH, CDR2 LQKENI, per germline. In nucleotides, the CDR3 is TGTGCCAGCTCGGGGACCTTAGCGGGGGACCTCTACGAGCAGTACTTC. It is translated as CASSGTLAGDLYEQYF.

V and J are TRBV25-1 and TRBJ1-2; 8 nucleotides line up with TRBD1. Germline V gene data show CDR1 as MGHDK and CDR2 as SYGVNS. The length of the CDR3 is 13 residues. V lost 6 bases, J lost 3 bases, and 3 bases stayed unmatched. CDR3 DNA sequence: TGTGCCAGCAGGGACAGGGAGGACTATGGCTACACCTTC. This encodes CASRDREDYGYTF.

The rearrangement uses TRBV7-3 and TRBJ2-3; D gene uncertain. The CDR3 consists of 13 residues. Between the trimmed V and J ends, which lost 4 bases and 4 bases, there was a span of 9 bases. In germline, CDR1 is SGHTA, CDR2 FQGTGA. In DNA, the CDR3 is TGTGCCAGCAGCTACAGAGATGCAGATACGCAGTATTTT. Its translation: CASSYRDADTQYF.

The genes are TRBV6-1 and TRBJ2-3, with no clear D. The CDR3 totals 14 residues. V was clipped by 0 bases and J by 4 bases, with 8 bases between them. CDR1 MNHNS and CDR2 SASEGT come from the germline V gene. CDR3 amino acids: CASSEARLADTQYF. The CDR3 DNA sequence: TGTGCCAGCAGTGAAGCGCGGCTAGCAGATACGCAGTATTTT.

The chain combines TRBV2 with TRBJ1-4; 7 bases fit TRBD1. CDR1 and CDR2 from the germline V gene are SNHLY and FYNNEI. V dropped 6 bases and J dropped 3; count of bases not matched to a gene: 7. The CDR3 length is 15 residues. CDR3 protein: CASRTGVVANEKLFF. DNA for the CDR3: TGTGCCAGCAGAACAGGGGTAGTAGCTAATGAAAAACTGTTTTTT.

The chain carries TRBV5-1 and TRBJ2-2; TRBD2 might be the D (6 bases). This CDR3 spans 17 amino acids. V lost 4 bases and J 0 bases, leaving 16 bases between the germline ends. CDR1 and CDR2 (germline): SGHRS, YFSETQ. The CDR3 DNA sequence: TGCGCCAGCAGCCAGCCTGTACTAGCCGCGAACACCGGGGAGCTGTTTTTT. Its protein is CASSQPVLAANTGELFF.

This chain connects TRBV5-4 to TRBJ1-6; possible D gene TRBD1, 5 bases. This CDR3 contains 15 residues. V lost 3 bases and J 13 bases, leaving 20 bases between the germline ends. CDR1 is SGHNT, CDR2 YYREEE, per germline (reference sequence). The CDR3 coding sequence is TGTGCCAGCAGCTATGACAGTAGAATGGGAACCCCCCTCCACTTT. This encodes CASSYDSRMGTPLHF.

The V gene is TRBV4-1, the J gene TRBJ2-7; 7 bases line up with TRBD2. The CDR3 is 16 residues long. Trimming cost V 6 bases and J 2 bases; bases outside gene matches: 13. Germline V gene lookup returns CDR1 MGHRA and CDR2 YSYEKL. The CDR3 is CASSPHERGSTYEQYF. CDR3 coding DNA: TGCGCCAGCAGTCCTCACGAGCGGGGATCCACCTACGAGCAGTACTTC.

The chain joins TRBV7-6 to TRBJ2-7; TRBD2 matches at 11 bases. J gave up 5 bases and V 6 bases, and 3 bases lay outside the gene matches. Germline CDR1 SGHVS, CDR2 FNYEAQ. The CDR3 has 13 amino acids. As DNA, the CDR3 is TGTGCCAGCAGGCTAGCGGGAGGCAACGAGCAGTACTTC. Its protein is CASRLAGGNEQYF.

V usage is TRBV6-5 and J usage is TRBJ1-5; 9 positions agree with TRBD1. Trimming at V came to 6 bases and at J to 5 bases, leaving 5 bases not matched to a gene. Germline assignment: CDR1 MNHEY and CDR2 SVGAGI. The CDR3 sequence is 14 residues long. CDR3 sequence (DNA): TGTGCCAGCAGCCGGGACAGGGATGATCAGCCCCAGCATTTT. This gives the protein CASSRDRDDQPQHF.

V gene TRBV6-6 combines with J gene TRBJ1-4; D is possibly TRBD1 (6 bases). This CDR3 is 14 amino acids long. The germline V and J ends were trimmed by 5 bases and 4 bases, with 11 bases remaining between them. Germline V gene data show CDR1 as MNHNY and CDR2 as SVGAGI (reference sequence). The DNA of the CDR3 is TGTGCCAGCAGTACAAACAGGGTTAATGAAAAACTGTTTTTT. Its protein is CASSTNRVNEKLFF.

This clone was observed a few times. The genes are TRBV7-8 and TRBJ2-1, with TRBD2 identical over 8 bases. The CDR3 covers 19 residues. The germline V gene has CDR1 SGHVS and CDR2 FQNEAQ. The junction had 14 bases not matched to a gene; V was cut back by 3 bases and J by 1 base. CDR3 amino acids: CASSFIPSGPIGSYNEQFF. CDR3 DNA sequence: TGTGCCAGCAGCTTTATTCCTAGCGGGCCCATTGGTTCCTACAATGAGCAGTTCTTC.

This clone has just a few counts. V is TRBV11-2 and J is TRBJ1-2, with TRBD1 as a possible D gene (6 bases). Germline CDR1 SGHAT, CDR2 FQNNGV. Trimming shortened V by 5 bases and J by 4 bases, and 11 bases separated the two germline ends. The CDR3 is 13 residues long. This chain's CDR3 is CASSADSSYGYTF. The DNA for the CDR3 is TGTGCCAGCAGCGCGGACAGTTCCTATGGCTACACCTTC.

This chain links TRBV7-8 with TRBJ2-1; TRBD2 aligns across 9 bases. Trimming at V came to 10 bases and at J to 4 bases, leaving 8 bases not matched to a gene. CDR1 is SGHVS, CDR2 FQNEAQ, per germline. The CDR3 runs to 14 residues. CDR3 residues: CATSRLAVYNEQFF. CDR3 DNA: TGTGCCACTTCGAGACTAGCGGTATACAATGAGCAGTTCTTC.